The 13 T cell receptor beta chains in this list originate from one sample, sequenced in a study of blood T cell repertoires in COVID-19. Assay used: immunoSEQ multiplex PCR; TCRdb lists only in-frame clones, some missing. The table has around 39,000 clones, around 86% seen once; the top ten hold about 5%. The specimen sequenced was peripheral blood. Every receptor here comes from a man aged 40-50 years with active COVID-19.

V is TRBV2 and J is TRBJ2-3, with 7 bases lining up with TRBD1. This CDR3 contains 15 residues. Germline CDR1 SNHLY, CDR2 FYNNEI. Trimming cost V 8 bases and J 2 bases; bases outside gene matches: 10. The CDR3 region is CASGAVGQLTDTQYF. The CDR3 DNA is TGTGCCAGCGGGGCAGTGGGACAGCTCACAGATACGCAGTATTTT. The variable domain in full, completed from reference TRBV2 and TRBJ2-3, reads EPEVTQTPSHQVTQMGQEVILRCVPISNHLYFYWYRQILGQKVEFLVSFYNNEISEKSEIFDDQFSVERPDGSNFTLKIRSTKLEDSAMYFCASGAVGQLTDTQYFGPGTRLTVL.

This clone appeared a single time. The chain recombines TRBV15 with TRBJ1-2; 7 nucleotides agree with TRBD1. The CDR3 is 13 amino acids. The junction had 1 base not matched to a gene; V was cut back by 4 bases and J by 2 bases. The V gene's germline CDR1 is LNHNV and CDR2 YYDKDF (reference sequence). CDR3 amino acids: CATSKGGNYGYTF. The CDR3, as DNA: TGTGCCACCAGCAAAGGGGGCAACTATGGCTACACCTTC.

The CDR3 loop reads CASSSRGRLAGLPYEQYF. CDR3 coding DNA: TGTGCCAGCAGTTCAAGGGGGCGTCTAGCGGGGTTACCCTACGAGCAGTACTTC. The chain links TRBV21-1 to TRBJ2-7; the table's D gene call, TRBD2, was not cross checked with the DNA. TRBV21-1 is tagged as a pseudogene. CDR3 length: 18 amino acids.

The V gene is TRBV20-1, the J gene TRBJ2-7, with D possibly being TRBD2 (5 bases). The length of the CDR3 is 10 residues. V was shortened by 3 bases and J by 5 bases, with 5 bases between the two germline ends. Looked up from germline, CDR1 is DFQATT and CDR2 is SNEGSKA (reference sequence). The CDR3 sequence is CSASGNEQYF. The CDR3 DNA sequence: TGCAGTGCTAGCGGGAACGAGCAGTACTTC.

The chain recombines TRBV27 with TRBJ1-1, with 9 positions matching TRBD1. This CDR3 contains 16 residues. Germline loops: CDR1 MNHEY, CDR2 SMNVEV (reference sequence). Trimming at V came to 4 bases and at J to 0 bases, leaving 6 bases not matched to a gene. CDR3: CASSSGQGIMNTEAFF. CDR3 nucleotide sequence: TGTGCCAGCAGTTCCGGACAGGGGATCATGAACACTGAAGCTTTCTTT.

This clone was found a few times. This chain links TRBV5-1 with TRBJ2-2; TRBD2 is a possible D gene (5 bases). The CDR3 extends over 15 amino acids. Trimming removed 2 bases from V and 4 bases from J, with 12 bases in between. CDR1 is SGHRS, CDR2 YFSETQ, per germline. The CDR3 DNA reads TGCGCCAGCAGCTTAACCCTAGCTAGCACCGGGGAGCTGTTTTTT. It codes for CASSLTLASTGELFF.

The V call is TRBV6-5, the J call TRBJ2-2, with TRBD2 matching 9 bases. With V trimmed by 4 bases and J by 9 bases, 12 bases remained unmatched. Germline CDR1 is MNHEY and CDR2 is SVGAGI. This CDR3 spans 16 amino acids. The CDR3 region is CASSSNSGGMYRELFF. CDR3 bases: TGTGCCAGCAGTTCTAACAGCGGGGGGATGTACCGGGAGCTGTTTTTT.

The V gene is TRBV19, the J gene TRBJ2-7; 12 positions agree with TRBD2. Per germline, CDR1 LNHDA and CDR2 SQIVND (reference sequence). V lost 5 bases and J lost 7; bases outside the gene matches: 12. The CDR3 has 16 amino acids. The CDR3 region has the DNA TGTGCCAGTAGTCACCACGGGACTAGCGGGCCACAAGAGCAGTACTTC. Translation: CASSHHGTSGPQEQYF.

The V and J genes are TRBV3-1 (or the pseudogene TRBV3-2) and TRBJ1-3; TRBD1 might be the D (5 bases). Germline CDR1 reads LGHDT; CDR2 reads YNNKEL (reference sequence). This CDR3 comprises 16 residues. The V end lost 1 base, the J end lost 0 bases, and 10 bases lay between the germline ends. This CDR3 reads CASSQAGLSSGNTIYF. CDR3 nucleotide sequence: TGTGCCAGCAGCCAAGCGGGACTGAGCTCTGGAAACACCATATATTTT.

The J gene is TRBJ1-1, the V gene TRBV7-3; perhaps TRBD1 as D (5 bases). Trimming stripped 1 base from V and 4 bases from J, with 10 bases between. The CDR3 loop spans 14 amino acids. Germline values: CDR1 SGHTA, CDR2 FQGTGA. CDR3 in amino acids: CASSLRQGGTEAFF. The CDR3 DNA sequence: TGTGCCAGCAGCTTAAGGCAGGGAGGCACTGAAGCTTTCTTT. Combining the CDR3 with reference TRBV7-3 and TRBJ1-1 gives the whole variable domain GAGVSQTPSNKVTEKGKYVELRCDPISGHTALYWYRQSLGQGPEFLIYFQGTGAADDSGLPNDRFFAVRPEGSVSTLKIQRTERGDSAVYLCASSLRQGGTEAFFGQGTRLTVV.

The chain couples TRBV15 to TRBJ2-5; TRBD1 agrees at 7 bases. Trimming at V came to 1 base and at J to 1 base, leaving 3 bases not matched to a gene. CDR1 is LNHNV, CDR2 YYDKDF, per germline (reference sequence). CDR3 length: 15 amino acids. The CDR3 region is CATSRGDRAQETQYF. Here the CDR3 DNA reads TGTGCCACCAGCAGAGGAGACAGGGCCCAAGAGACCCAGTACTTC.

The chain joins TRBV14 to TRBJ1-2; D is unresolved. Germline V lookup: CDR1 SGHDN, CDR2 FVKESK. V was clipped by 4 bases and J by 4 bases, with 10 bases between them. The CDR3 is made up of 13 amino acids. For the CDR3, the DNA is TGTGCCAGCAGCCCCCGGGAGCTCTATGGCTACACCTTC. Its protein is CASSPRELYGYTF.

The genes are TRBV24-1 and TRBJ1-2; D is possibly TRBD1 (5 bases). The CDR3 length is 13 residues. CDR1 and CDR2 (germline): KGHDR, SFDVKD. Trimming took 1 base from V and 8 from J, leaving 10 bases between them. The CDR3 DNA reads TGTGCCACCAGTGATTTCGGGGGACGCGGCTACACCTTC. It encodes CATSDFGGRGYTF.